This T cell receptor (beta chain) was obtained from a study of T cells in Graves' hyperthyroidism and ophthalmopathy. Study results and limitations: Model output signaled ophthalmopathy a median approximately 6 months ahead of onset.

The CDR3 regions of TCR beta were amplified from RNA transcripts. HTBI primers were employed in a first-round RT-PCR of the TCR CDR3. TCRdb redid the calling of the multiplex PCR reads with MiXCR, one entry per CDR3 protein. Counted here are hundreds of thousands of distinct CDR3 sequences, around 21% occurring once; the ten biggest clones make up 34%. Regarding this clonotype: Its antigen is still unknown.

Germline V gene lookup returns CDR1 MNHNS and CDR2 SASEGT. The CDR3 has 14 residues. V gave up 7 bases and J gave up 1 base, with 11 bases separating them. The gene calls are TRBV6-1 and TRBJ1-5, with unresolved D. Input material: blood. The clonotype comes from a man aged 25-40 years with Graves' ophthalmopathy. The CDR3 DNA reads as TGTGCCAGCACCCCTGGAGGGAGCAATCAGCCCCAGCATTTT. Translation gives CASTPGGSNQPQHF.